The subject of this entry is one T cell receptor beta chain. This entry is derived from a study of cytomegalovirus exposure and HLA in healthy donors. Here immunoSEQ multiplex PCR was the method, and the copy in TCRdb shows in-frame clones only, minus some. The repertoire consists of about 330,000 clones, with around 90% occurring once and the leading ten covering approximately 1.2%. Trimming took 0 bases from V and 5 from J, leaving 16 bases between them. The CDR3 runs to 16 residues. Germline lookup yields CDR1 MNHEY and CDR2 SVGAGI. The source of this sequence is a woman aged 30 to 39 in good health and CMV-seropositive. Sequenced input: PBMCs. The genes are TRBV6-5 and TRBJ1-2, with D tentatively TRBD1 (5 bases). Here the CDR3 reads CASSYSSMVGAYGYTF. The DNA for the CDR3 is TGTGCCAGCAGTTACTCATCTATGGTCGGGGCATATGGCTACACCTTC.